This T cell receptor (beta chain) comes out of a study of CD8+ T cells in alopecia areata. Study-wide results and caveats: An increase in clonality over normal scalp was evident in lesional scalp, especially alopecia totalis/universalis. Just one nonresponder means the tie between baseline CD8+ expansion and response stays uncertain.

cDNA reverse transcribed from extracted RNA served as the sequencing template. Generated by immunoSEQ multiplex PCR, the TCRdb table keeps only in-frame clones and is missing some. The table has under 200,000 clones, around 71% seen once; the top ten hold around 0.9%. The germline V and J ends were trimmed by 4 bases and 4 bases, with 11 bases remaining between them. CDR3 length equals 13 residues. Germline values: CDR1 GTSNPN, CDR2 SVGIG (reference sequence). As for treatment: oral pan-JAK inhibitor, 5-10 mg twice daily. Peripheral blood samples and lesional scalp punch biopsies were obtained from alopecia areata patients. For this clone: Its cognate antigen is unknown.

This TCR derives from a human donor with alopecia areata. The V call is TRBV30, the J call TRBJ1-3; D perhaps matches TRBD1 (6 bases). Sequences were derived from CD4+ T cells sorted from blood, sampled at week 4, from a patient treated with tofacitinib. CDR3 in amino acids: CAWNQGSGNTIYF. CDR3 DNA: TGTGCCTGGAACCAGGGGAGCGGAAACACCATATATTTT.